These 28 T cell receptor beta chains came from one sample sequenced in a study of technical replicates of blood from a handful of donors. Some clones are missing from TCRdb's copy, which holds only in-frame ones; the method was immunoSEQ multiplex PCR. Of about 100,000 clones in the sample, 90% to 95% are singletons; the top ten hold approximately 0.36%. Sequencing input: T cells isolated from PBMCs. Receptor source: a human donor in good health.

The chain joins TRBV5-4 to TRBJ1-2; D gene uncertain. V shed 0 bases and J shed 4 bases, with 10 bases lying between them. There are 14 residues in the CDR3. Germline V gives CDR1 SGHNT, CDR2 YYREEE (reference sequence). The CDR3 DNA sequence: TGTGCCAGCAGCTTGGGGCGTCGAGGCTATGGCTACACCTTC. This sequence encodes CASSLGRRGYGYTF. The whole variable domain, filled in from reference TRBV5-4 and TRBJ1-2, reads ETGVTQSPTHLIKTRGQQVTLRCSSQSGHNTVSWYQQALGQGPQFIFQYYREEENGRGNFPPRFSGLQFPNYSSELNVNALELDDSALYLCASSLGRRGYGYTFGSGTRLTVV.

The rearrangement uses TRBV18 and TRBJ2-6; 7 bases map to TRBD1. Germline-derived CDR1 and CDR2 are KGHSH and LQKENI. This CDR3 comprises 14 residues. J lost 6 bases, V lost 3 bases, and 2 bases had no gene match. CDR3 DNA sequence: TGTGCCAGCTCACCCGGACAGGAGGCCAACGTCCTGACTTTC. It translates to CASSPGQEANVLTF.

The chain combines TRBV7-2 with TRBJ1-2, with no clear D. V was shortened by 0 bases and J by 3 bases, with 8 bases between the two germline ends. The CDR3 loop spans 14 amino acids. Germline CDR1 and CDR2: SGHTA and FQGNSA. This chain's CDR3 is CASSLAFSDYGYTF. For the CDR3, the DNA is TGTGCCAGCAGCTTAGCTTTCAGCGACTATGGCTACACCTTC.

The chain combines TRBV28 with TRBJ1-1; D is ambiguous. CDR1 MDHEN and CDR2 SYDVKM come from the germline V gene. This CDR3 region has 15 residues. V lost 5 bases and J 8 bases, leaving 21 bases between the germline ends. The CDR3 bases are TGTGCCAGCAGTCCGTCCCTAGGCCCTTCGGTGGAAGCTTTCTTT. Encoded protein: CASSPSLGPSVEAFF.

This chain uses TRBV7-6 with TRBJ2-7, with D possibly being TRBD2 (5 bases). V lost 4 bases and J 3 bases, leaving 16 bases between the germline ends. CDR3 length: 15 amino acids. Germline V CDR1 and CDR2: SGHVS, FNYEAQ. The CDR3 loop reads CASSSSASPNYEQYF. The CDR3 coding sequence is TGTGCCAGCAGCTCCAGCGCTAGCCCTAACTACGAGCAGTACTTC.

This sequence joins TRBV5-1 and TRBJ1-1; TRBD1 is a possible D gene (6 bases). V was shortened by 4 bases and J by 0 bases, with 22 bases between the two germline ends. The CDR3 is 18 amino acids. Per germline, CDR1 SGHRS and CDR2 YFSETQ. DNA of the CDR3: TGCGCCAGCAGCCAGATGCGGACAGAAACCTTCATGAACACTGAAGCTTTCTTT. It encodes CASSQMRTETFMNTEAFF. The variable domain in full, completed from reference TRBV5-1 and TRBJ1-1, reads KAGVTQTPRYLIKTRGQQVTLSCSPISGHRSVSWYQQTPGQGLQFLFEYFSETQRNKGNFPGRFSGRQFSNSRSEMNVSTLELGDSALYLCASSQMRTETFMNTEAFFGQGTRLTVV.

The chain joins TRBV5-4 to TRBJ1-3, with a tentative D call TRBD1 (6 bases). Trimming left V 2 bases short and J 7 bases short, with 10 bases between. CDR1 and CDR2 from the germline V gene are SGHNT and YYREEE (reference sequence). This CDR3 has 13 amino acids. The CDR3: CASSLQGVNTIYF. The CDR3 bases are TGTGCCAGCAGCTTACAGGGTGTGAACACCATATATTTT.

J is TRBJ2-3 and V is TRBV6-5; 8 nucleotides align to TRBD1. The V gene's germline CDR1 is MNHEY and CDR2 SVGAGI. The CDR3 length is 16 residues. J was trimmed by 2 bases and V by 3 bases; bases with no gene match: 7. The CDR3 sequence: CASSYYNRGYTDTQYF. The CDR3 bases are TGTGCCAGCAGTTATTACAACAGGGGGTACACAGATACGCAGTATTTT.

This chain links TRBV7-2 with TRBJ2-7; D might be TRBD2 (5 bases). Germline loops: CDR1 SGHTA, CDR2 FQGNSA. This CDR3 contains 14 residues. V dropped 3 bases and J dropped 3 bases, with 12 bases sitting between them. The CDR3 DNA reads TGTGCCAGCAGCTTCTTCAGCGGCAGCTACGAGCAGTACTTC. Its protein is CASSFFSGSYEQYF.

The chain links TRBV19 to TRBJ2-7; a possible D gene is TRBD1 (5 bases). Trimming removed 3 bases from V and 6 bases from J, with 15 bases in between. The CDR3 consists of 14 residues. Germline assignment: CDR1 LNHDA and CDR2 SQIVND (reference sequence). DNA of the CDR3: TGTGCCAGTAGTATCACCCAGGGATCGTCCGAGCAGTACTTC. It translates to CASSITQGSSEQYF.

The chain carries TRBV4-2 and TRBJ1-4; 11 bases match TRBD1. In germline, CDR1 is LGHNA, CDR2 YNFKEQ. The CDR3 spans 13 residues. The V and J ends lost 8 bases and 7 bases, in that order; junction bases with no gene match: 3. CDR3 sequence reads: CASLGQGAEKLFF. The CDR3 nucleotides are TGTGCCAGCCTAGGACAGGGGGCTGAAAAACTGTTTTTT.

The V gene is TRBV19, the J gene TRBJ1-1, with TRBD1 as a possible D gene (5 bases). The length of the CDR3 is 13 residues. The V end was cut by 3 bases, the J end by 8 bases, with 13 bases between. From germline, CDR1 is LNHDA and CDR2 SQIVND (reference sequence). CDR3 coding DNA: TGTGCCAGTAGTATTAACCCAGGGTGGGAAGCTTTCTTT. It translates to CASSINPGWEAFF.

The J gene is TRBJ1-5, the V gene TRBV19; tentative D call: TRBD1 (5 bases). V was shortened by 5 bases and J by 6 bases, with 14 bases between the two germline ends. CDR1 is LNHDA and CDR2 is SQIVND in the germline V gene (reference sequence). The length of the CDR3 is 14 residues. The DNA for the CDR3 is TGTGCCAGTAGTGGGACGGGGGGTAGTCAGCCCCAGCATTTT. It translates to CASSGTGGSQPQHF.

V and J are TRBV7-9 and TRBJ1-3; D not resolved. With 0 bases removed from V and 3 bases from J, the gap between germline ends came to 6 bases. The germline V gene encodes CDR1 SEHNR and CDR2 FQNEAQ (reference sequence). There are 14 residues in the CDR3. CDR3 DNA: TGTGCCAGCAGCTTAGCCGGGGATGGAAACACCATATATTTT. Its translation is CASSLAGDGNTIYF.

The chain recombines TRBV2 with TRBJ1-5; 7 bases line up with TRBD1. The junction had 1 base not matched to a gene; V was cut back by 3 bases and J by 2 bases. Germline assignment: CDR1 SNHLY and CDR2 FYNNEI. This CDR3 has 14 amino acids. CDR3 loop: CASSEQGGNQPQHF. The CDR3 DNA is TGTGCCAGCAGTGAGCAGGGGGGCAATCAGCCCCAGCATTTT.

The rearrangement links TRBV29-1 to TRBJ2-5; 7 bases are a match to TRBD1. Germline V gives CDR1 SQVTM, CDR2 ANQGSEA. The CDR3 has 14 residues. Trimming cost V 6 bases and J 5 bases; bases outside gene matches: 12. CDR3 sequence: CSVARQGREETQYF. The CDR3 coding sequence is TGCAGCGTCGCCAGACAGGGTAGAGAGGAGACCCAGTACTTC.

The V and J genes are TRBV6-5 and TRBJ2-3; the D gene is possibly TRBD2 (6 bases). Trimming stripped 4 bases from V and 0 bases from J, with 11 bases between. CDR3 size: 15 residues. Germline V gene lookup returns CDR1 MNHEY and CDR2 SVGAGI. The CDR3 DNA reads as TGTGCCAGCAGTTCCATCCGGGGGAGCACAGATACGCAGTATTTT. Amino acid sequence: CASSSIRGSTDTQYF.

The chain has TRBV7-2 and TRBJ2-5, with 10 positions matching TRBD1. CDR1 is SGHTA, CDR2 FQGNSA, per germline. V was clipped by 3 bases and J by 5 bases; unmatched bases: 6. This CDR3 contains 15 residues. The CDR3 DNA is TGTGCCAGCAGCTTTACGGGACAGGGGATGGAGACCCAGTACTTC. Translated, it gives CASSFTGQGMETQYF.

V usage is TRBV27 and J usage is TRBJ2-7; D possibly corresponds to TRBD2 (7 bases). This CDR3 is built from 14 residues. V was pared by 6 bases and J by 3 bases, with 15 bases between. Germline V gene data show CDR1 as MNHEY and CDR2 as SMNVEV (reference sequence). CDR3 in amino acids: CASRGGAILYEQYF. Written as DNA, the CDR3 is TGTGCCAGCAGGGGGGGGGCGATTCTCTACGAGCAGTACTTC.

The genes are TRBV19 and TRBJ1-5; D is unclear. V was shortened by 3 bases and J by 0 bases, with 6 bases between the two germline ends. Germline V gene lookup returns CDR1 LNHDA and CDR2 SQIVND (reference sequence). The CDR3 sequence is 14 residues long. CDR3 protein: CASSMSYSNQPQHF. In nucleotides, the CDR3 is TGTGCCAGTAGTATGAGTTATAGCAATCAGCCCCAGCATTTT.

In this sample, this clone turned up once. The rearrangement links TRBV4-1 to TRBJ2-2, with D tentatively TRBD2 (6 bases). Trimming took 6 bases from V and 4 from J, leaving 18 bases between them. The CDR3 spans 16 residues. In germline, CDR1 is MGHRA, CDR2 YSYEKL. The CDR3 loop reads CASSPRSGSGTGELFF. The CDR3 DNA follows: TGCGCCAGCAGTCCAAGGAGCGGGTCAGGCACCGGGGAGCTGTTTTTT.

The chain combines TRBV19 with TRBJ1-2, with TRBD1 identical over 7 bases. Germline trimming cut 1 base from V and 6 bases from J; bases unmatched to any gene: 11. The CDR3 totals 16 residues. Germline V gene data show CDR1 as LNHDA and CDR2 as SQIVND (reference sequence). The CDR3 DNA reads TGTGCCAGTAGTATAGCTTTCGGACAGGTCGCTAATGGCTACACCTTC. Translating it yields CASSIAFGQVANGYTF.

The chain carries TRBV19 and TRBJ1-2; 8 nucleotides align to TRBD1. The CDR3 runs 15 residues. With V trimmed by 5 bases and J by 5 bases, 10 bases remained unmatched. CDR1 is LNHDA, CDR2 SQIVND, per germline (reference sequence). The CDR3 coding sequence is TGTGCCAGTAGTCCACAAAGAAGGACAGGGTATGGCTACACCTTC. This codes for CASSPQRRTGYGYTF.

J is TRBJ1-1 and V is TRBV30; D is perhaps TRBD1 (5 bases). The V end lost 2 bases, the J end lost 1 base, and 8 bases lay between the germline ends. The germline V gene has CDR1 GTSNPN and CDR2 SVGIG (reference sequence). This CDR3 spans 13 amino acids. Here the CDR3 reads CAWSKGQNTEAFF. CDR3 nucleotide sequence: TGTGCCTGGAGTAAAGGACAGAACACTGAAGCTTTCTTT.

This chain connects TRBV7-2 to TRBJ1-4; D gene ambiguous. CDR1 is SGHTA, CDR2 FQGNSA, per germline. V was pared by 0 bases and J by 8 bases, with 13 bases between. The CDR3 runs to 15 residues. The DNA of the CDR3 is TGTGCCAGCAGCTTAGCGAACCGGGAGGGCGAAAAACTGTTTTTT. It encodes CASSLANREGEKLFF.

The chain carries TRBV11-3 and TRBJ2-1; 7 nucleotides match TRBD2. V was pared by 1 base and J by 5 bases, with 2 bases of the junction left unmatched. CDR1 and CDR2 (germline): SGHNT, YENEEA. This CDR3 is built from 14 residues. The CDR3 spells CASSLGLADNEQFF. DNA for the CDR3: TGTGCCAGCAGCTTAGGACTAGCTGACAATGAGCAGTTCTTC.

V gene TRBV27 combines with J gene TRBJ2-1; D gene ambiguous. Trimming removed 6 bases from V and 2 bases from J, with 11 bases in between. This CDR3 is 14 amino acids long. Germline V CDR1 and CDR2: MNHEY, SMNVEV (reference sequence). The CDR3 region is CASRQKPAYNEQFF. The CDR3 bases are TGTGCCAGCAGGCAAAAACCGGCCTACAATGAGCAGTTCTTC.

This clone occurred a few times. The V gene is TRBV30, the J gene TRBJ1-4; TRBD1 is a possible D gene (5 bases). The V gene lost 2 bases and the J gene lost 12 bases, with 16 bases spanning the gap. This CDR3 comprises 13 residues. From germline, CDR1 is GTSNPN and CDR2 SVGIG (reference sequence). The CDR3 nucleotides read TGTGCCTGGAGTATTCCGGGACTACGGGAACTGTTTTTT. It translates to CAWSIPGLRELFF.